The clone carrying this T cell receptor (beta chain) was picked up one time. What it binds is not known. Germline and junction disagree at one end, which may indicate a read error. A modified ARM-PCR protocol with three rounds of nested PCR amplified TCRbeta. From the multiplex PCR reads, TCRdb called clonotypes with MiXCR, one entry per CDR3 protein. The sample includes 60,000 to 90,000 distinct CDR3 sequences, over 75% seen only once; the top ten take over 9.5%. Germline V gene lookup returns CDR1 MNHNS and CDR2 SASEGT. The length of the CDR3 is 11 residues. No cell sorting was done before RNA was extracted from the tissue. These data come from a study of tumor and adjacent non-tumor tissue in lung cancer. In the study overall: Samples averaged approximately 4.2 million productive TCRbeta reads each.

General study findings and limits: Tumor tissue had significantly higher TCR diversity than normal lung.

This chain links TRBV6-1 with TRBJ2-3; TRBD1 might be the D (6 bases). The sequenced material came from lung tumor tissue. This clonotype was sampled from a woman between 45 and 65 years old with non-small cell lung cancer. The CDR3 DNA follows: TGTGCCAGAAGTGTCAGGGGTATGCAGTATTTT. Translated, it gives CARSVRGMQYF.